Sequencing of this T cell receptor beta chain was carried out in a study of T cell repertoires in cytomegalovirus infection. Study-wide background: CMV epitopes in the study were HLA-C-restricted (recently identified) and HLA-B-restricted (well studied).

The V and J ends lost 5 bases and 1 base respectively, with 10 bases between them. The CDR3 consists of 14 residues. CDR1 is SGHAT, CDR2 FQNNGV, per germline. TCRdb ran MiXCR on the reads and lists one entry per CDR3 protein. The sample yields some 700,000 distinct CDR3 sequences, around 31% seen once. This clonotype has more than one count but fewer than ten. Its matching antigen is unknown. This chain uses TRBV11-2 with TRBJ2-3; the D call may be TRBD1 or TRBD2 (5 bases each). This TCR came from a human donor in good health (CMV status not recorded). Some clones in this sample may be carry-over from other donors' samples. This specimen was cultured PBMCs, taken from culture after CMV antigen stimulation. CDR3 sequence: CASSRGVGTDTQYF. DNA of the CDR3: TGTGCCAGCAGCCGAGGGGTCGGCACAGATACGCAGTATTTT.